This entry lists 20 T cell receptor beta chains sequenced from one sample in a study of identical twins. TCRdb ran MiXCR on the 5' RACE reads and lists one entry per CDR3 protein. Counted here are roughly 1.6 million distinct CDR3 sequences, less than 35% occurring once; the ten biggest clones make up 0.27%. The sample taken for sequencing was cord blood. The receptors were gathered from a newborn girl in good health.

The V call is TRBV3-1, the J call TRBJ2-1, with D perhaps TRBD2 (6 bases). The CDR3 sequence is 14 residues long. Germline V gene sequence: CDR1 LGHDT, CDR2 YNNKEL (reference sequence). V lost 4 bases, J lost 6 bases, and 13 bases lay in between. The CDR3 region is CASSPGTLINEQFF. CDR3 in DNA: TGTGCCAGCAGCCCCGGGACTTTAATCAATGAGCAGTTCTTC.

V is TRBV25-1 and J is TRBJ2-7; 9 bases line up with TRBD1. Trimming cost V 4 bases and J 6 bases; bases outside gene matches: 4. The CDR3 sequence is 13 residues long. Germline V gives CDR1 MGHDK, CDR2 SYGVNS. The CDR3 DNA is TGTGCCAGCAGTGGGCTGACAGGGGGCGAGCAGTACTTC. This translates into CASSGLTGGEQYF.

The genes are TRBV5-8 and TRBJ2-3; 7 positions match TRBD1. With V trimmed by 0 bases and J by 2 bases, 6 bases remained unmatched. The germline V gene has CDR1 SGHTS and CDR2 YDEGEE. The CDR3 is 16 amino acids. The CDR3 sequence: CASSLAAGGFTDTQYF. Here the CDR3 DNA reads TGTGCCAGCAGCTTGGCGGCAGGGGGTTTCACAGATACGCAGTATTTT.

This clonotype was detected ten times or more. The CDR3 sequence is CSARDPTTDTQYF. The CDR3 DNA follows: TGCAGTGCTAGAGATCCTACCACAGATACGCAGTATTTT. This rearrangement joins TRBV20-1 to TRBJ2-3; D not resolved. The CDR3 is 13 residues long. Trimming shortened V by 0 bases and J by 2 bases, and 6 bases separated the two germline ends. CDR1 and CDR2 from the germline V gene are DFQATT and SNEGSKA (reference sequence).

Points on this clonotype: A much larger clone differs from this one at a single base, so this may be a read error. The V gene is TRBV29-1, the J gene TRBJ2-5; D gene uncertain. Looked up from germline, CDR1 is SQVTM and CDR2 is ANQGSEA. The V and J ends lost 4 bases and 11 bases respectively, with 8 bases between them. This CDR3 is 9 amino acids long. CDR3 loop: CSVGVEQYF. In nucleotides, the CDR3 is TGCAGCGTTGGGGTTGAGCAGTACTTC.

This chain joins TRBV10-3 and TRBJ2-5, with 10 positions matching TRBD2. Trimming at V came to 8 bases and at J to 2 bases, leaving 8 bases not matched to a gene. Germline V lookup: CDR1 ENHRY, CDR2 SYGVKD. This CDR3 has 15 residues. The CDR3 DNA is TGTGCCATCGCACCCAGCGGGAGGGAACAAGAGACCCAGTACTTC. Translation gives CAIAPSGREQETQYF.

This clonotype turned up a few times. This chain connects TRBV3-1 to TRBJ2-7, with 11 bases matching TRBD2. V was clipped by 4 bases and J by 1 base; unmatched bases: 15. The CDR3 is 19 residues long. CDR1 and CDR2 (germline): LGHDT, YNNKEL (reference sequence). The chain's CDR3 is CASSPILGTSGGRSYEQYF. CDR3 DNA: TGTGCCAGCAGCCCTATCCTCGGGACTAGCGGAGGACGGTCCTACGAGCAGTACTTC.

The rearrangement uses TRBV25-1 and TRBJ2-7, with 8 nucleotides matching TRBD1. Germline V gene sequence: CDR1 MGHDK, CDR2 SYGVNS. V was pared by 5 bases and J by 4 bases, with 7 bases of the junction left unmatched. This CDR3 is 14 amino acids long. Written as DNA, the CDR3 is TGTGCCAGCAGTCAGGACAGGGTGGTATACGAGCAGTACTTC. This codes for CASSQDRVVYEQYF.

The genes are TRBV15 and TRBJ2-1; 9 bases agree with TRBD2. V shed 5 bases and J 5 bases; nucleotides not matched to a gene: 7. The germline V gene encodes CDR1 LNHNV and CDR2 YYDKDF (reference sequence). The CDR3 contains 15 residues. The CDR3 is CATSRMRLADNEQFF. Written as DNA, the CDR3 is TGTGCCACCAGCCGTATGAGACTAGCGGACAATGAGCAGTTCTTC.

The chain carries TRBV27 and TRBJ1-1; the D gene is possibly TRBD1 (5 bases). Germline V lookup: CDR1 MNHEY, CDR2 SMNVEV (reference sequence). Between the trimmed V and J ends, which lost 5 bases and 4 bases, there was a span of 14 bases. This CDR3 is 14 amino acids long. The CDR3, as DNA: TGTGCCAGCAGTCCCCTGCCAGGGTCCACTGAAGCTTTCTTT. Its protein is CASSPLPGSTEAFF.

The J gene is TRBJ1-6, the V gene TRBV20-1, with a possible D match to TRBD1 (5 bases). The CDR3 has 13 residues. V was shortened by 4 bases and J by 7 bases, with 11 bases between the two germline ends. Germline CDR1 reads DFQATT; CDR2 reads SNEGSKA (reference sequence). The CDR3 nucleotides read TGCAGTGCTACCCGGGGGGTAAATTCACCCCTCCACTTT. Translating it yields CSATRGVNSPLHF.

A few counts support this clonotype. The DNA for the CDR3 is TGCGCCAGCAGCCAAGTCCTGGGGCTTGGCTCCTACAATGAGCAGTACTTC. Amino acids: CASSQVLGLGSYNEQYF. The genes are TRBV4-1 and TRBJ2-1, with D possibly being TRBD1 (5 bases). TRBJ2-7 matches the DNA end more closely, so the J call is doubtful. Per germline, CDR1 MGHRA and CDR2 YSYEKL. The CDR3 length is 17 residues.

V usage is TRBV11-2 and J usage is TRBJ2-5; 7 bases agree with TRBD2. The CDR3 totals 12 residues. J was trimmed by 9 bases and V by 3 bases; bases with no gene match: 4. The V gene's germline CDR1 is SGHAT and CDR2 FQNNGV. CDR3 in amino acids: CASSFERGAQYF. CDR3 nucleotides: TGTGCCAGCAGCTTTGAGCGGGGTGCCCAGTACTTC. The complete variable domain, with remaining parts taken from reference TRBV11-2 and TRBJ2-5, reads EAGVAQSPRYKIIEKRQSVAFWCNPISGHATLYWYQQILGQGPKLLIQFQNNGVVDDSQLPKDRFSAERLKGVDSTLKIQPAKLEDSAVYLCASSFERGAQYFGPGTRLLVL.

This clonotype was detected only a few times. The V and J genes are TRBV13 and TRBJ2-5, with D possibly being TRBD1 (6 bases). V was cut by 5 bases and J by 1 base, with 14 bases left in between. In germline, CDR1 is PRHDT, CDR2 FYEKMQ (reference sequence). This CDR3 is built from 15 residues. The CDR3 coding sequence is TGTGCCAGCAGCGGCGAGACAGGCGGCCAAGAGACCCAGTACTTC. Its translation: CASSGETGGQETQYF.

This clonotype was seen a few times. The V gene is TRBV15, the J gene TRBJ1-5; D not resolved. The CDR3 loop spans 15 amino acids. V was trimmed by 0 bases and J by 2 bases, leaving 8 bases between them. Germline-derived CDR1 and CDR2 are LNHNV and YYDKDF (reference sequence). This chain's CDR3 is CATSRDVQGNQPQHF. CDR3 bases: TGTGCCACCAGCAGAGATGTCCAGGGCAATCAGCCCCAGCATTTT.

This clonotype was picked up many times. V usage is TRBV4-2 and J usage is TRBJ2-3; 7 nucleotides align to TRBD2. J gave up 0 bases and V 0 bases, and 3 bases lay outside the gene matches. CDR1 and CDR2 from the germline V gene are LGHNA and YNFKEQ. CDR3 size: 16 residues. The CDR3 sequence is CASSQDLAASTDTQYF. The CDR3 DNA sequence: TGTGCCAGCAGCCAAGATCTAGCGGCTAGCACAGATACGCAGTATTTT.

V gene TRBV20-1 combines with J gene TRBJ2-7, with TRBD2 matching over 14 bases. V lost 6 bases and J lost 3; bases outside the gene matches: 10. The CDR3 consists of 16 residues. Germline lookup yields CDR1 DFQATT and CDR2 SNEGSKA (reference sequence). Written as DNA, the CDR3 is TGCAGTGCCCGGGGACTAGCGGGAGTCGAAAACTACGAGCAGTACTTC. The encoded protein is CSARGLAGVENYEQYF.

V is TRBV9 and J is TRBJ2-1; 12 nucleotides match TRBD2. Germline V gene data show CDR1 as SGDLS and CDR2 as YYNGEE. The CDR3 contains 16 residues. The V gene end was trimmed by 4 bases and the J gene end by 9 bases; junction bases not matched to a gene: 11. CDR3 residues: CASSPTTSGRTGEQFF. The CDR3 DNA reads as TGTGCCAGCAGCCCGACGACTAGCGGGAGAACGGGTGAGCAGTTCTTC. The full variable domain, with the rest looked up from reference TRBV9 and TRBJ2-1, is DSGVTQTPKHLITATGQRVTLRCSPRSGDLSVYWYQQSLDQGLQFLIQYYNGEERAKGNILERFSAQQFPDLHSELNLSSLELGDSALYFCASSPTTSGRTGEQFFGPGTRLTVL.

Details on this clonotype: One end of the junction varies from germline; a read error may be responsible. This rearrangement joins TRBV7-7 to TRBJ2-3; 10 bases match TRBD2. This CDR3 spans 16 amino acids. From germline, CDR1 is SSHAT and CDR2 FNYEAQ (reference sequence). CDR3 sequence reads: CASSLDRLAGADTQYF. DNA for the CDR3: TGTGCTAGCAGCTTAGATAGGCTAGCGGGAGCAGATACGCAGTATTTT.

This clonotype was recorded a few times. J is TRBJ2-3 and V is TRBV20-1; 7 bases map to TRBD2. In germline, CDR1 is DFQATT, CDR2 SNEGSKA (reference sequence). This CDR3 spans 13 amino acids. V lost 0 bases, J lost 5 bases, and 2 bases stayed unmatched. This chain's CDR3 is CSAREAGRDTQYF. CDR3 DNA sequence: TGCAGTGCTAGAGAAGCGGGGAGAGATACGCAGTATTTT.